The clone carrying this T cell receptor beta chain is labeled medium-sized. Its specificity is unknown. For a library built for alpha chains, this beta chain is a stray read; little rests on its size. Every TCR cDNA molecule carried a tag that served as a unique molecular identifier. One entry per CDR3 protein results from TCRdb running MiXCR on the 5' RACE reads. The sample has 3,000 to 4,000 distinct CDR3 sequences, 6.9% seen once; the top ten hold around 19%. The entry originates in a study of spatial heterogeneity in lung cancer. Whole-study context: Sequence detection consistently recorded a greater number of beta-chain than alpha-chain sequences.

The CDR3 has 16 amino acids. Looked up from germline, CDR1 is MDHEN and CDR2 is SYDVKM. Trimming stripped 5 bases from V and 0 bases from J, with 14 bases between. The time point: sample taken at primary tumor resection. Findings of the study overall: There was tracking of ubiquitous and regional nonsynonymous mutations by the respective counts of ubiquitous and regional expanded TCRs. Within tumors, counts of expanded alpha and beta TCRs tracked tumor mutation counts. Approximately 7% of tumor T cells for alpha chains and 13% to 15% for beta chains were estimated to be covered.

The source of this sequence is a male donor with early-stage non-small cell lung cancer. The specimen was lung tumor tissue, collected at surgery. This chain links TRBV28 with TRBJ2-1; D possibly corresponds to TRBD2 (6 bases). The CDR3 here is CASSPRSGSSYNEQFF. CDR3 nucleotides: TGTGCCAGCAGTCCACGTAGCGGCAGCTCCTACAATGAGCAGTTCTTC.